The clone carrying this T cell receptor (beta chain) has ten or more counts. The data were taken from a study of regulatory T cells in long-lasting Graves disease. Construction of TCR beta libraries relied on iRepertoire HTBI primers and on Arm-PCR targeting CDR3 regions. TCRdb analysed the multiplex PCR reads with MiXCR anew, one entry per CDR3 protein. This sample has 250,000 or so distinct CDR3 sequences, with 20% to 25% found just once. Specified time point: newly diagnosed GD, antithyroid drugs for less than 3 months. PBMC-derived RNA was used for the TCR library. The sequence came from a female donor with Graves disease. The sample was peripheral blood mononuclear cells (PBMCs), taken at new diagnosis, from a patient treated with antithyroid drugs.

CDR3 bases: TGCAGTGCTAGAGTGGCGGGATTGGATCGCAATGAGCAGTTCTTC. Encoded protein: CSARVAGLDRNEQFF. This rearrangement joins TRBV20-1 to TRBJ2-1; D perhaps matches TRBD2 (6 bases). The CDR3 has 15 amino acids. The ends were cut back, 1 base at V and 6 bases at J, with 16 bases in the middle. Germline lookup yields CDR1 DFQATT and CDR2 SNEGSKA (reference sequence).